This TCR beta chain was observed in a study of T cell changes during pregnancy in multiple sclerosis. In germline, CDR1 is LNHDA, CDR2 SQIVND (reference sequence). This CDR3 has 17 amino acids. V shed 1 base and J 1 base; nucleotides not matched to a gene: 4. The assay was immunoSEQ multiplex PCR, and TCRdb's table has in-frame clones only and misses some. The table has 75,000 to 95,000 clones, 91% seen once. The receptor's source is a female donor with multiple sclerosis, enrolled in a pregnancy study. Specimen: peripheral blood, collected before pregnancy. The chain joins TRBV19 to TRBJ1-1, with 12 bases lining up with TRBD1. CDR3 sequence (DNA): TGTGCCAGTAGTATAGTGGGACAGGGGGCCGGGAACACTGAAGCTTTCTTT. Its protein product is CASSIVGQGAGNTEAFF.